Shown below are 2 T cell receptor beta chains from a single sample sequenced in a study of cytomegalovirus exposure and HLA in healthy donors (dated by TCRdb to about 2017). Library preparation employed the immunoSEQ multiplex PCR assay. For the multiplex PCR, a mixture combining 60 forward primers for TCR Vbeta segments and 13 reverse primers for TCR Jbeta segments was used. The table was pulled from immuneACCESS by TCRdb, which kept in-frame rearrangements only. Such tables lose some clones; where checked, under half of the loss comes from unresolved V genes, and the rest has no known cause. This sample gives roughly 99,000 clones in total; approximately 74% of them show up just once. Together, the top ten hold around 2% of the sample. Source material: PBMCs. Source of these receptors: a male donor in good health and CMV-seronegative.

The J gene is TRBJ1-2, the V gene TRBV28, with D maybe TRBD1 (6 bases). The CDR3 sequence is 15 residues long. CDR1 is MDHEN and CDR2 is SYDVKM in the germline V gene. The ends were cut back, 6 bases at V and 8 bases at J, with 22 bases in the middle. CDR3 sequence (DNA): TGTGCCAGCAGAGGCGGGGGCGCTTTGGGTCGGGGCTACACCTTC. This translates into CASRGGGALGRGYTF.

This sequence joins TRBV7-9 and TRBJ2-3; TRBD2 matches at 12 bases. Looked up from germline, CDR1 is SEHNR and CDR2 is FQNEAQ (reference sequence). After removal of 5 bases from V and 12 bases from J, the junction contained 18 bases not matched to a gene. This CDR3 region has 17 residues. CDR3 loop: CASSPPLAGGPNTFQYF. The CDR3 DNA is TGTGCCAGCAGCCCCCCACTAGCGGGAGGCCCAAATACTTTCCAGTATTTT.